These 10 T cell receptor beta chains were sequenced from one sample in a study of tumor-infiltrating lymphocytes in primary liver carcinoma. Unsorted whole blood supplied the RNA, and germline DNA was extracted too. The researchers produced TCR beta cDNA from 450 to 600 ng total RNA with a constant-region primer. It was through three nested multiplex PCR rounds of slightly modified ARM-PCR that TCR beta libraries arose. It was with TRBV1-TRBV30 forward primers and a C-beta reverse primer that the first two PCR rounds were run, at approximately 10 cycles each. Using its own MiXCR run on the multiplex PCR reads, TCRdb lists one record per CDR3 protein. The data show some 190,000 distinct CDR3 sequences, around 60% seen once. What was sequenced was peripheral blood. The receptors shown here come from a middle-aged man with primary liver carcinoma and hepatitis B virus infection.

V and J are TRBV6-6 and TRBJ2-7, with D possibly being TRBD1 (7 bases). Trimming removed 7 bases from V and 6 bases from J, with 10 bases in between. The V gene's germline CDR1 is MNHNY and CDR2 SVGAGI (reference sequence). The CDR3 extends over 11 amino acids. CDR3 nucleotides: TGTGCCAGCAACAGGGGAGGCGAGCAGTACTTC. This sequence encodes CASNRGGEQYF.

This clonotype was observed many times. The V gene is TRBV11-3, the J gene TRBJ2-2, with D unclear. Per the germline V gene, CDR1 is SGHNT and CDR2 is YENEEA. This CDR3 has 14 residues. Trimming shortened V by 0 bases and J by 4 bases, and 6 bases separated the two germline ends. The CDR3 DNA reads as TGTGCCAGCAGCTTAGATGCCGGCACCGGGGAGCTGTTTTTT. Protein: CASSLDAGTGELFF.

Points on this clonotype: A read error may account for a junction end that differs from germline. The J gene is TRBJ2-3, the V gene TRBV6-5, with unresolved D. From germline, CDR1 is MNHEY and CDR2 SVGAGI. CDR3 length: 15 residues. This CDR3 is CATSCSPFPTDTQYF. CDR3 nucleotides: TGTGCCACCAGTTGCTCCCCTTTCCCCACAGATACGCAGTATTTT.

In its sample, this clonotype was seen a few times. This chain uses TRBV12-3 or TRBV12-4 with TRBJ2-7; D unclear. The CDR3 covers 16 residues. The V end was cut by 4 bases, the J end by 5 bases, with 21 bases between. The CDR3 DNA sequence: TGTGCCAGCAGTTCGGGTCCGGACGGCCGCCTCAACGAGCAGTACTTC. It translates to CASSSGPDGRLNEQYF.

The CDR3 here is CASSSRAISEQFF. The CDR3 DNA reads TGTGCCAGCAGCTCCCGGGCTATCAGTGAGCAGTTCTTC. The chain uses TRBV5-5 and TRBJ2-1; D is undetermined. V was trimmed by 3 bases and J by 9 bases, leaving 13 bases between them. Germline V CDR1 and CDR2: SGHKS, YYEKEE (reference sequence). This CDR3 has 13 amino acids. Using reference TRBV5-5 and TRBJ2-1 for the parts outside the CDR3, the full variable domain is DAGVTQSPTHLIKTRGQQVTLRCSPISGHKSVSWYQQVLGQGPQFIFQYYEKEERGRGNFPDRFSARQFPNYSSELNVNALLLGDSALYLCASSSRAISEQFFGPGTRLTVL.

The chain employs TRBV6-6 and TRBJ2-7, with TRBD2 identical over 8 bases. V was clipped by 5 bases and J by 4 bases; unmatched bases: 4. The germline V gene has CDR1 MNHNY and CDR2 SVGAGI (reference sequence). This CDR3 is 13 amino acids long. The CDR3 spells CASSQAGGYEQYF. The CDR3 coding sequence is TGTGCCAGCAGTCAGGCGGGGGGATACGAGCAGTACTTC.

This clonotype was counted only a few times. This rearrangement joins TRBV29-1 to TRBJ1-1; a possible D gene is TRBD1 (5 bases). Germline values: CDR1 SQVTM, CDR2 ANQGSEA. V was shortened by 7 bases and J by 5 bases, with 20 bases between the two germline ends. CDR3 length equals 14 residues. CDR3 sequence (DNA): TGCAGCGCCCATAACCTCGGGGCCGGAACTGAAGCTTTCTTT. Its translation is CSAHNLGAGTEAFF. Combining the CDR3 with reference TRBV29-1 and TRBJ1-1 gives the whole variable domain SAVISQKPSRDICQRGTSLTIQCQVDSQVTMMFWYRQQPGQSLTLIATANQGSEATYESGFVIDKFPISRPNLTFSTLTVSNMSPEDSSIYLCSAHNLGAGTEAFFGQGTRLTVV.

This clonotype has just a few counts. The DNA for the CDR3 is TGCGCCAGCAGCTCCGGACAGGGAACTGAAGCTTTCTTT. This translates into CASSSGQGTEAFF. The V call is TRBV5-1, the J call TRBJ1-1; TRBD1 agrees at 8 bases. Unmatched junction bases numbered 3, after V lost 3 bases and J lost 5 bases. This CDR3 is 13 amino acids long. CDR1 is SGHRS, CDR2 YFSETQ, per germline.

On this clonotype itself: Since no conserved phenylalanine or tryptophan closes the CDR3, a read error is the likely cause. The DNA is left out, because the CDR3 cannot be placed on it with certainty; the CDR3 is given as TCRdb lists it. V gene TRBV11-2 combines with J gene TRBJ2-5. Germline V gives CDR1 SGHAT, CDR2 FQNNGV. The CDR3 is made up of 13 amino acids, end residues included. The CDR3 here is CASSFHSQETQCS.

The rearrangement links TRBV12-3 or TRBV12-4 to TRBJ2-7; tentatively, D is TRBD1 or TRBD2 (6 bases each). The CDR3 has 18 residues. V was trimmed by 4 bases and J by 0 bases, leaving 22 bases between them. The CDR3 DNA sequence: TGTGCCAGCAGTTCAACCGAACACGGGGGCCGAAGCTCCTACGAGCAGTACTTC. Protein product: CASSSTEHGGRSSYEQYF.